The present T cell receptor beta chain was sequenced within a study of T cell changes during pregnancy in multiple sclerosis. Germline assignment: CDR1 SGHNT and CDR2 YYREEE (reference sequence). J was trimmed by 5 bases and V by 5 bases; bases with no gene match: 8. The CDR3 contains 14 residues. TCRdb's table, derived via immunoSEQ multiplex PCR, lists solely in-frame clones and lacks some. The table has about 100,000 clones, more than 85% seen once. The sequence derives from a female donor with multiple sclerosis, enrolled in a pregnancy study. This chain joins TRBV5-4 and TRBJ2-3; TRBD1 agrees at 7 bases. The sample in question was peripheral blood, obtained in the second trimester of pregnancy. The CDR3 sequence: CASSSGTEGDTQYF. The CDR3 nucleotides are TGTGCCAGCAGTTCCGGGACAGAGGGAGATACGCAGTATTTT.